This TCR beta chain was documented in a study of blood T cell repertoires in COVID-19. In the study's own analysis: Quantification of nucleated cells was approximated via reference gene primer amplification. Assay: immunoSEQ multiplex PCR; the TCRdb copy retains only in-frame clones and omits some. Clone size and V and J calls were adopted from that table, with D and trimming inferred from the DNA. Of roughly 300,000 clones listed, less than 90% are singletons. This CDR3 has 17 residues. The germline CDR1 and CDR2 sequences are SGDLS and YYNGEE. The ends lost 0 bases at V and 3 bases at J; junction bases unmatched: 12.

The rearrangement uses TRBV9 and TRBJ2-7; 7 bases line up with TRBD2. The sequenced sample was peripheral blood. The sequence derives from a young woman with COVID-19, enrolled during active disease. CDR3 protein: CASSVGSSGISNYEQYF. Here the CDR3 DNA reads TGTGCCAGCAGCGTAGGTTCGAGCGGGATTAGTAACTACGAGCAGTACTTC.